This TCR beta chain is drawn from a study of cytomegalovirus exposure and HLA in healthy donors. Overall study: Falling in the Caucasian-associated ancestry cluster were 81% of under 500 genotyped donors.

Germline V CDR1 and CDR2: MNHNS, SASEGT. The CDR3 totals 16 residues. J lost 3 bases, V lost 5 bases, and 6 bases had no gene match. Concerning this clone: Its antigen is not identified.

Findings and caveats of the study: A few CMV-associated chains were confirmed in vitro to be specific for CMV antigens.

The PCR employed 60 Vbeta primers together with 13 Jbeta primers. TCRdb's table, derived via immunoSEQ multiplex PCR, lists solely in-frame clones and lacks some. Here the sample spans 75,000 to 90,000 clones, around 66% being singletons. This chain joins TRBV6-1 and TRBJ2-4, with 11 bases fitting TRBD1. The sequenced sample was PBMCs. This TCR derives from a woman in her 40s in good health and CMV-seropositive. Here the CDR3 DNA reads TGTGCCAGCAGTCAAGGACAGGGGGCTGTCAAAAACATTCAGTACTTC. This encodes CASSQGQGAVKNIQYF.